These 20 T cell receptor beta chains share one sample of origin, sequenced in a study of T cell responses to AZD1222 COVID-19 vaccine. Produced via immunoSEQ multiplex PCR; TCRdb's table is partial and in-frame only. The sample records some 150,000 clones, about 90% being singletons. The sample was peripheral blood, taken on day 0 of MenACWY control vaccination. These receptors came from an adult in good health.

This chain uses TRBV7-9 with TRBJ2-7; 7 nucleotides align to TRBD1. The trim removed 0 bases at V and 0 bases at J, leaving 2 bases unmatched. The CDR3 consists of 15 residues. The germline V gene has CDR1 SEHNR and CDR2 FQNEAQ (reference sequence). The CDR3 DNA sequence: TGTGCCAGCAGCTTAGCCGACAGGGCCTCCTACGAGCAGTACTTC. Its translation: CASSLADRASYEQYF.

This chain uses TRBV11-2 with TRBJ1-4, with 11 bases matching TRBD1. Germline trimming cut 2 bases from V and 7 bases from J; bases unmatched to any gene: 3. This CDR3 has 15 residues. CDR1 and CDR2 from the germline V gene are SGHAT and FQNNGV. The CDR3 spells CASSLFGTGGEKLFF. Here the CDR3 DNA reads TGTGCCAGCAGCTTATTTGGGACAGGGGGTGAAAAACTGTTTTTT.

This sequence joins TRBV30 and TRBJ1-2; D gene ambiguous. CDR1 GTSNPN and CDR2 SVGIG come from the germline V gene (reference sequence). The CDR3 length is 14 residues. V shed 0 bases and J shed 2 bases, with 10 bases lying between them. The CDR3 here is CAWSVNRVNYGYTF. The CDR3, as DNA: TGTGCCTGGAGTGTAAATCGGGTGAACTATGGCTACACCTTC.

The rearrangement links TRBV27 to TRBJ1-2; TRBD1 might be the D (5 bases). CDR3 length: 14 amino acids. The germline V and J ends were trimmed by 2 bases and 6 bases, with 13 bases remaining between them. Germline assignment: CDR1 MNHEY and CDR2 SMNVEV (reference sequence). The CDR3 here is CASSLRGSRNGYTF. CDR3 DNA: TGTGCCAGCAGTTTACGGGGGAGTCGGAATGGCTACACCTTC.

The rearrangement uses TRBV19 and TRBJ2-2; 8 nucleotides line up with TRBD2. Germline lookup yields CDR1 LNHDA and CDR2 SQIVND (reference sequence). The V and J ends lost 5 bases and 5 bases, in that order; junction bases with no gene match: 13. The CDR3 sequence is 17 residues long. Here the CDR3 reads CASSPRPGSGITGELFF. CDR3 in DNA: TGTGCCAGTAGTCCGCGACCGGGTAGCGGGATTACCGGGGAGCTGTTTTTT. Full variable domain (missing parts from reference TRBV19 and TRBJ2-2): DGGITQSPKYLFRKEGQNVTLSCEQNLNHDAMYWYRQDPGQGLRLIYYSQIVNDFQKGDIAEGYSVSREKKESFPLTVTSAQKNPTAFYLCASSPRPGSGITGELFFGEGSRLTVL.

The chain has TRBV6-2 or TRBV6-3 and TRBJ1-5; D call uncertain. In germline, CDR1 is MNHEY, CDR2 SVGEGT. V lost 6 bases to trimming and J lost 4 bases, with 16 bases between them. This CDR3 has 15 residues. In nucleotides, the CDR3 is TGTGCCAGCAGCCTCCCCCGGACGGGAAATCAGCCCCAGCATTTT. The encoded protein is CASSLPRTGNQPQHF.

The V and J genes are TRBV5-5 and TRBJ1-6; D remains ambiguous. Germline V gene lookup returns CDR1 SGHKS and CDR2 YYEKEE (reference sequence). The CDR3 extends over 15 amino acids. Trimming pared 4 bases from V and 9 bases from J, leaving 17 bases between. This chain's CDR3 is CASSSWTAAGSPLHF. The CDR3, as DNA: TGTGCCAGCAGCAGCTGGACCGCAGCGGGTTCACCCCTCCACTTT.

This sequence joins TRBV6-2 or TRBV6-3 and TRBJ2-7; TRBD2 is a possible D gene (5 bases). CDR1 MNHEY and CDR2 SVGEGT come from the germline V gene. V was clipped by 0 bases and J by 2 bases, with 17 bases between them. The CDR3 has 17 amino acids. The DNA for the CDR3 is TGTGCCAGCAGTTACTCGAATGCACGGAGGACCCCCTACGAGCAGTACTTC. Its translation is CASSYSNARRTPYEQYF.

The chain employs TRBV25-1 and TRBJ2-7, with D possibly matching TRBD1 (5 bases). Per germline, CDR1 MGHDK and CDR2 SYGVNS. Trimming cost V 7 bases and J 12 bases, with 16 bases left between them. The CDR3 loop spans 11 amino acids. The CDR3 coding sequence is TGTGCCAGCATGGCAGTGGGGCGTCTGTACTTC. Encoded protein: CASMAVGRLYF.

This clone occurred a few times. The rearrangement joins TRBV12-3 or TRBV12-4 to TRBJ1-5; D is undetermined. Trimming took 1 base from V and 6 from J, leaving 7 bases between them. The CDR3 loop spans 13 amino acids. CDR3 protein: CASSLGLGQPQHF. DNA for the CDR3: TGTGCCAGCAGTTTAGGGCTGGGTCAGCCCCAGCATTTT.

This chain links TRBV7-6 with TRBJ1-2; 10 positions agree with TRBD1. The trim removed 0 bases at V and 6 bases at J, leaving 1 base unmatched. This CDR3 has 14 residues. Germline CDR1 is SGHVS and CDR2 is FNYEAQ. CDR3: CASSLAGTGDGYTF. The CDR3 coding sequence is TGTGCCAGCAGCTTAGCCGGGACAGGGGATGGCTACACCTTC.

This clone was observed once. The chain employs TRBV19 and TRBJ2-5; weak D call: TRBD1 (6 bases). The V and J ends lost 3 bases and 0 bases respectively, with 14 bases between them. This CDR3 has 16 amino acids. CDR1 is LNHDA and CDR2 is SQIVND in the germline V gene (reference sequence). CDR3 nucleotide sequence: TGTGCCAGTAGTATTAACAGGGTTACGTACCAAGAGACCCAGTACTTC. Its translation: CASSINRVTYQETQYF.

V is TRBV30 and J is TRBJ1-5, with unresolved D. The CDR3 is 14 amino acids. Germline V gene lookup returns CDR1 GTSNPN and CDR2 SVGIG (reference sequence). Trimming pared 0 bases from V and 5 bases from J, leaving 11 bases between. The CDR3 here is CAWSVFSVDQPQHF. In DNA, the CDR3 is TGTGCCTGGAGTGTTTTCTCTGTAGATCAGCCCCAGCATTTT.

The V gene is TRBV9, the J gene TRBJ2-7; 9 bases are a match to TRBD1. The CDR3 spans 15 residues. V trimming: 0 bases; J trimming: 4 bases; junction bases outside the gene matches: 5. Germline loops: CDR1 SGDLS, CDR2 YYNGEE. The CDR3 DNA sequence: TGTGCCAGCAGCGTAGCTACAGGGGGCTGGTACGAGCAGTACTTC. Amino acid sequence: CASSVATGGWYEQYF.

The chain employs TRBV14 and TRBJ1-1, with TRBD1 as a possible D gene (6 bases). With 4 bases removed from V and 5 bases from J, the gap between germline ends came to 11 bases. The germline CDR1 and CDR2 sequences are SGHDN and FVKESK. This CDR3 is 13 amino acids long. The chain's CDR3 is CASSLGQATEAFF. CDR3 bases: TGTGCCAGCAGCCTGGGACAAGCGACTGAAGCTTTCTTT. Combining the CDR3 with reference TRBV14 and TRBJ1-1 gives the whole variable domain EAGVTQFPSHSVIEKGQTVTLRCDPISGHDNLYWYRRVMGKEIKFLLHFVKESKQDESGMPNNRFLAERTGGTYSTLKVQPAELEDSGVYFCASSLGQATEAFFGQGTRLTVV.

V is TRBV2 and J is TRBJ2-1, with unresolved D. Germline-derived CDR1 and CDR2 are SNHLY and FYNNEI. The CDR3 consists of 15 residues. V was pared by 6 bases and J by 1 base, with 13 bases between. The CDR3 sequence: CASRMAAGSYNEQFF. Here the CDR3 DNA reads TGTGCCAGCAGAATGGCCGCCGGGTCCTACAATGAGCAGTTCTTC. The full variable domain, rest sourced from reference TRBV2 and TRBJ2-1, is EPEVTQTPSHQVTQMGQEVILRCVPISNHLYFYWYRQILGQKVEFLVSFYNNEISEKSEIFDDQFSVERPDGSNFTLKIRSTKLEDSAMYFCASRMAAGSYNEQFFGPGTRLTVL.

This clone occurred a few times. The chain carries TRBV28 and TRBJ1-1, with D perhaps matching TRBD1 (5 bases). CDR1 is MDHEN and CDR2 is SYDVKM in the germline V gene. Trimming stripped 2 bases from V and 1 base from J, with 11 bases between. This CDR3 region has 15 residues. The CDR3, as DNA: TGTGCCAGCAGTTTAGGTCAGGGCTGGAACACTGAAGCTTTCTTT. Translated: CASSLGQGWNTEAFF.

The gene calls are TRBV3-1 (or the pseudogene TRBV3-2) and TRBJ2-7; D is undetermined. The CDR3 has 13 residues. Germline-derived CDR1 and CDR2 are LGHDT and YNNKEL (reference sequence). V lost 1 base, J lost 2 bases, and 6 bases lay in between. CDR3 residues: CASSQVSTYEQYF. The CDR3 bases are TGTGCCAGCAGCCAAGTATCTACCTACGAGCAGTACTTC.

The chain uses TRBV10-2 and TRBJ2-7, with 10 bases that match TRBD2. J gave up 5 bases and V 3 bases, and 13 bases lay outside the gene matches. Germline V CDR1 and CDR2: WSHSY, SAAADI. CDR3 length: 17 residues. CDR3 sequence reads: CASSDRRSGRAVHEQYF. DNA of the CDR3: TGCGCCAGCAGTGACAGGAGAAGCGGGAGGGCCGTCCACGAGCAGTACTTC.

This clone showed up just once. This sequence joins TRBV19 and TRBJ1-3; D not certain. The CDR3 contains 14 residues. Germline CDR1 is LNHDA and CDR2 is SQIVND (reference sequence). The V end was cut by 10 bases, the J end by 0 bases, with 13 bases between. Here the CDR3 reads CATPRTSSGNTIYF. CDR3 in DNA: TGTGCCACCCCCAGGACGTCCTCTGGAAACACCATATATTTT.